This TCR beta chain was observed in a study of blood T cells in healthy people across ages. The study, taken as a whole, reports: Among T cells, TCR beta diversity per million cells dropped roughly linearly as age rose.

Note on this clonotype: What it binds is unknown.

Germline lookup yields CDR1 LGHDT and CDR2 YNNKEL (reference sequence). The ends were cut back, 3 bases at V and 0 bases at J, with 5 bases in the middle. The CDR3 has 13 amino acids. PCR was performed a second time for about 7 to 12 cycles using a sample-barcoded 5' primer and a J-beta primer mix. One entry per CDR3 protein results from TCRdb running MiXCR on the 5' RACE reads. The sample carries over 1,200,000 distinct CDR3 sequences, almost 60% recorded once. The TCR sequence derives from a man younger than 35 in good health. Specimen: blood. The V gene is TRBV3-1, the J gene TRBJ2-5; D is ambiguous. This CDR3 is CASSHWDQETQYF. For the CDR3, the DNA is TGTGCCAGCAGCCATTGGGACCAAGAGACCCAGTACTTC.